The rows below give T cell receptor beta chains drawn from one sample of a study of sequential checkpoint blockade in melanoma. Clones were sequenced by immunoSEQ multiplex PCR, and TCRdb holds only the in-frame ones, with some missing. The sample records fewer than 35,000 clones, around nine tenths being singletons. Sequenced material: CD8+ T cells sorted from blood (inferred from file names), taken from a patient given nivolumab and ipilimumab in sequence. The receptors shown here come from a human donor with melanoma. Each CDR3 is given without its conserved first and last residue.

TRBV6-1	TRBJ2-7	ASSDRDQGDREQY
TRBV6-5	TRBJ1-4	ASRQGWGNEKLF
TRBV6-5	TRBJ1-1	ASSSSRYHRYTEAF
TRBV4-3	TRBJ2-3	ASSQIHRASTDTRY
TRBV13	TRBJ2-5	ASSLMGAPN
TRBV10-3	TRBJ2-5	AIRPTEAQETQY
TRBV5-1	TRBJ2-3	ASSLVPSGGAGDTQY
TRBV6-5	TRBJ2-5	ASSTPGQGVREQY
TRBV19	TRBJ1-4	ASMGTGIEKLF
TRBV4-1	TRBJ1-2	ASSQDRGWGYT
TRBV6-4	TRBJ1-2	ASGPDRDRGYT
TRBV28	TRBJ1-1	ASSWDRGRAF
TRBV7-9	TRBJ1-3	ASSSTGSTIY
TRBV21-1	TRBJ1-1	ASSKKSVLTEAF
TRBV2	TRBJ2-5	ASSEALRSGETQY
TRBV19	TRBJ2-7	ASSTPLGQGAPYEQY
TRBV11-2	TRBJ2-7	ASSLAQGAYEQY
TRBV5-6	TRBJ1-4	ASSLYDEKLF
TRBV7-9	TRBJ2-3	ASSLFVAGRDTQY
TRBV5-4	TRBJ2-7	ASSFGLAGSEQY
TRBV2	TRBJ2-7	ASNPGQGSYEQY
TRBV6-6	TRBJ1-5	ASSPQGGNQPQH
TRBV10-1	TRBJ2-3	ASSEILAGSTDTQY
TRBV7-2	TRBJ2-5	ATASGGFEETQY
TRBV6-5	TRBJ2-1	ASTPLAGVFREQF
TRBV7-8	TRBJ1-5	ASSPFRGGGDQPQH
TRBV7-9	TRBJ2-2	ASSATSGGDTGELF
TRBV11-2	TRBJ2-2	ASSLLLAGRETGELF
TRBV4-3	TRBJ2-2	ASSQDSRRGGGELF
TRBV7-9	TRBJ1-2	ASSSPHPRQGVNYGYT
TRBV4-2	TRBJ2-1	ASSHTTGTSPNEQF
TRBV28	TRBJ2-7	ASSWGRGAYEQY
TRBV30	TRBJ2-3	AWKDTRSTDTQY
TRBV6-5	TRBJ2-7	ASSTSGSFYEQY
TRBV28	TRBJ1-4	ASSEQGADEKLF
TRBV27	TRBJ2-3	ASSSIAGGRTQY
TRBV11-2	TRBJ2-7	ASSLHRDPSYEQY
TRBV5-1	TRBJ2-7	ASSLEVRGPEQY
TRBV27	TRBJ2-7	ASSLTLAGSYEQY
TRBV5-4	TRBJ1-1	ASSPDSYTEAF
TRBV2	TRBJ2-7	ASGRDTTYEQY